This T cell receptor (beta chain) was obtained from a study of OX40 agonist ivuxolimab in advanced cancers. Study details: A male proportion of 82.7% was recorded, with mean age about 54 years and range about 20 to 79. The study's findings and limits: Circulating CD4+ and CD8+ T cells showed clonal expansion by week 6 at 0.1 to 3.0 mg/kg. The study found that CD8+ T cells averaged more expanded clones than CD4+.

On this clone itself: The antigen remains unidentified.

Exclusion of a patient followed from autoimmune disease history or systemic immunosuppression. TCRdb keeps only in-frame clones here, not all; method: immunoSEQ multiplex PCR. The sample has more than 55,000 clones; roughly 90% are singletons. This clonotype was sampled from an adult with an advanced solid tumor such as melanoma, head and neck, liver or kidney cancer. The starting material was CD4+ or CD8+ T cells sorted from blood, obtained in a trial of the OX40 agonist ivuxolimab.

CDR3 sequence (DNA): TGTGCCAGCAGTTTTAACGGGGAACAGTACGTC. Its translation: CASSFNGEQYV. The chain joins TRBV28 to TRBJ2-7, with D possibly TRBD2 on 5 matching bases. Trimming shortened V by 3 bases and J by 10 bases, and 10 bases separated the two germline ends. The CDR3 has 11 residues. Germline CDR1 reads MDHEN; CDR2 reads SYDVKM.